This T cell receptor beta chain was identified in a study of shared clonotypes between healthy human individuals. Overall study findings and caveats: Some clonotypes were shared by all four sorted-subset donors, while others were not shared. The non-shared ones had lower generation probabilities than the shared ones. Around 5% was the fraction of naive CD4 clonotypes found shared across several donors.

This CDR3 region has 15 residues. Trimming cost V 6 bases and J 3 bases; bases outside gene matches: 9. Germline lookup yields CDR1 MNHEY and CDR2 SMNVEV (reference sequence). For sorted subsets, about 0.2 ug DNA per replicate equaled some 27,000 T cell genomes. Sequencing used immunoSEQ multiplex PCR; TCRdb keeps in-frame clones, though not all of them. This table has approximately 2.3 million clones, approximately 93% appearing once. To note about this clone: Its antigen is currently unknown.

Material for sequencing was naive CD4+ T cells from PBMCs. This sample's subset: CD45RA+ positively selected. This clonotype was sampled from a man in his late teens or twenties in good health. Some clones in this sample may be carry-over from other donors' samples. The chain couples TRBV27 to TRBJ2-7, with 9 bases fitting TRBD2. DNA for the CDR3: TGTGCCAGCAGAAGGGGGCTAGCGGGGAACTACGAGCAGTACTTC. Its translation: CASRRGLAGNYEQYF.